The 32 T cell receptor beta chains listed next were all sequenced from one sample in a study of blood T cell repertoires in COVID-19. Only in-frame clones appear in the TCRdb table, and some are missing; sequencing was by immunoSEQ multiplex PCR. The table includes 300,000 to 350,000 clones, around 90% detected once. The sample consisted of peripheral blood. The receptor set was obtained from a man between 18 and 35 years old with active or convalescent COVID-19.

V gene TRBV27 combines with J gene TRBJ2-7; D is uncertain. This CDR3 comprises 13 residues. CDR1 is MNHEY and CDR2 is SMNVEV in the germline V gene (reference sequence). The ends were cut back, 5 bases at V and 3 bases at J, with 11 bases in the middle. The CDR3 sequence is CASSPFGGYEQYF. The CDR3 bases are TGTGCCAGCAGTCCATTCGGCGGCTACGAGCAGTACTTC.

This chain uses TRBV28 with TRBJ2-7; weak D call: TRBD2 (5 bases). The germline gives CDR1 MDHEN, CDR2 SYDVKM. The CDR3 contains 14 residues. V lost 6 bases and J 6 bases, leaving 18 bases between the germline ends. The chain's CDR3 is CASSPSGLNLEQYF. The CDR3 DNA reads TGTGCCAGCAGCCCCAGCGGCCTGAACCTCGAGCAGTACTTC.

The V gene is TRBV6-5, the J gene TRBJ1-1; tentative D call: TRBD1 (6 bases). Germline CDR1 is MNHEY and CDR2 is SVGAGI. The CDR3 is 16 residues long. V dropped 0 bases and J dropped 2 bases, with 13 bases sitting between them. CDR3 DNA sequence: TGTGCCAGCAGTTACTCGTCAGGGGAAGTAAACACTGAAGCTTTCTTT. Its translation is CASSYSSGEVNTEAFF.

The chain recombines TRBV6-5 with TRBJ1-5; D is uncertain. Germline CDR1 MNHEY, CDR2 SVGAGI. V was cut by 0 bases and J by 4 bases, with 10 bases left in between. This CDR3 comprises 15 residues. CDR3 coding DNA: TGTGCCAGCAGTTACTCGGGAGCGCCTAATCAGCCCCAGCATTTT. Protein: CASSYSGAPNQPQHF.

The chain couples TRBV4-2 to TRBJ2-2; a weak D match, TRBD2 (5 bases). CDR1 is LGHNA and CDR2 is YNFKEQ in the germline V gene. V was clipped by 0 bases and J by 4 bases, with 15 bases between them. The CDR3 contains 17 residues. The CDR3 region is CASSQEVAGILTGELFF. CDR3 nucleotides: TGTGCCAGCAGCCAAGAAGTTGCCGGGATCCTCACCGGGGAGCTGTTTTTT.

This clone has only one observation. The genes are TRBV5-1 and TRBJ1-2, with a tentative D call TRBD1 (6 bases). The CDR3 is made up of 13 amino acids. The germline gives CDR1 SGHRS, CDR2 YFSETQ. Between the trimmed V and J ends, which lost 4 bases and 6 bases, there was a span of 13 bases. In nucleotides, the CDR3 is TGCGCCAGCAGCATGACAGGTGGTGATGGCTACACCTTC. It specifies CASSMTGGDGYTF.

The chain employs TRBV5-6 and TRBJ2-1; D is perhaps TRBD2 (6 bases). Per the germline V gene, CDR1 is SGHDT and CDR2 is YYEEEE. Deletions cut 4 bases from V and 5 bases from J, with 16 bases between. This CDR3 has 15 amino acids. In nucleotides, the CDR3 is TGTGCCAGCAGCGATTACCAACTAGCTAACAATGAGCAGTTCTTC. This encodes CASSDYQLANNEQFF. The full variable domain, rest sourced from reference TRBV5-6 and TRBJ2-1, is DAGVTQSPTHLIKTRGQQVTLRCSPKSGHDTVSWYQQALGQGPQFIFQYYEEEERQRGNFPDRFSGHQFPNYSSELNVNALLLGDSALYLCASSDYQLANNEQFFGPGTRLTVL.

The CDR3 DNA follows: TGTGCCAGCAGTGAGGGACTAGCGGAATACAATGAGCAGTTCTTC. This sequence encodes CASSEGLAEYNEQFF. The rearrangement uses TRBV6-1 and TRBJ2-1; TRBD2 matches at 11 bases. Looked up from germline, CDR1 is MNHNS and CDR2 is SASEGT. Trimming removed 3 bases from V and 4 bases from J; junction bases left unmatched: 2. The CDR3 consists of 15 residues.

The CDR3, as DNA: TGTGCCAGCTCACCAATGCCGGGACAACAGAACACTGAAGCTTTCTTT. Translating it yields CASSPMPGQQNTEAFF. The J gene is TRBJ1-1, the V gene TRBV18, with a tentative D call TRBD1 (6 bases). The germline V gene encodes CDR1 KGHSH and CDR2 LQKENI. The CDR3 totals 16 residues. V lost 2 bases, J lost 1 base, and 14 bases lay in between.

V gene TRBV2 combines with J gene TRBJ2-7, with D perhaps matching TRBD2 (6 bases). Germline V gene data show CDR1 as SNHLY and CDR2 as FYNNEI. CDR3 length: 14 residues. Between the trimmed V and J ends, which lost 6 bases and 3 bases, there was a span of 15 bases. CDR3 DNA sequence: TGTGCCAGCAGAGTAGGGCAGGGAGGCTACGAGCAGTACTTC. This sequence encodes CASRVGQGGYEQYF. The full variable domain, completed using reference TRBV2 and TRBJ2-7, is EPEVTQTPSHQVTQMGQEVILRCVPISNHLYFYWYRQILGQKVEFLVSFYNNEISEKSEIFDDQFSVERPDGSNFTLKIRSTKLEDSAMYFCASRVGQGGYEQYFGPGTRLTVT.

The chain employs TRBV27 and TRBJ1-2, with a weak D call TRBD1 (5 bases). Trimming removed 0 bases at V and 8 bases at J, with 16 bases between. Per germline, CDR1 MNHEY and CDR2 SMNVEV (reference sequence). CDR3 length: 15 residues. Here the CDR3 DNA reads TGTGCCAGCAGTTTATCTGGACAACCGACGCGAGGCTACACCTTC. Translated, it gives CASSLSGQPTRGYTF.

This clone was counted a single time. The chain recombines TRBV7-2 with TRBJ1-1; 7 nucleotides align to TRBD1. Germline V lookup: CDR1 SGHTA, CDR2 FQGNSA. With 5 bases clipped from V and 1 base from J, the junction kept 10 bases outside the gene matches. CDR3 length: 16 amino acids. CDR3 sequence (DNA): TGTGCCAGCAGCCTCGGACAGGTAGGGCAGAACACTGAAGCTTTCTTT. Amino acids: CASSLGQVGQNTEAFF.

The table lists this clone with a few counts. The genes are TRBV10-3 and TRBJ1-6; D gene ambiguous. CDR3 length equals 14 residues. V lost 4 bases and J 6 bases, leaving 10 bases between the germline ends. CDR1 ENHRY and CDR2 SYGVKD come from the germline V gene. CDR3 in amino acids: CAISAGEGNSPLHF. The CDR3, as DNA: TGTGCCATCAGTGCCGGGGAGGGTAATTCACCCCTCCACTTT.

This chain uses TRBV11-3 with TRBJ2-7, with D perhaps TRBD1 (5 bases). Per germline, CDR1 SGHNT and CDR2 YENEEA. CDR3 length: 13 residues. V lost 1 base and J 4 bases, leaving 8 bases between the germline ends. For the CDR3, the DNA is TGTGCCAGCAGCTTAGGGGCAGGGTACGAGCAGTACTTC. This codes for CASSLGAGYEQYF.

This chain uses TRBV5-1 with TRBJ2-3; 9 positions agree with TRBD2. V shed 4 bases, J shed 6 bases, and the junction held 9 bases outside the gene matches. CDR3 length: 15 amino acids. CDR1 and CDR2 from the germline V gene are SGHRS and YFSETQ. CDR3: CASSPWSSGTDTQYF. CDR3 DNA sequence: TGCGCCAGCAGCCCTTGGTCTAGCGGGACTGATACGCAGTATTTT.

This clone has only one observation. The chain combines TRBV10-3 with TRBJ2-5; D is ambiguous. V shed 3 bases and J shed 5 bases, with 10 bases lying between them. The germline CDR1 and CDR2 sequences are ENHRY and SYGVKD. This CDR3 is 13 amino acids long. The CDR3 sequence: CAISDGGTETQYF. For the CDR3, the DNA is TGTGCCATCAGTGATGGTGGCACCGAGACCCAGTACTTC.

The V call is TRBV25-1, the J call TRBJ1-5; TRBD1 matches at 9 bases. Germline V lookup: CDR1 MGHDK, CDR2 SYGVNS. V shed 5 bases, J shed 7 bases, and the junction held 6 bases outside the gene matches. The CDR3 sequence is 14 residues long. The DNA for the CDR3 is TGTGCCAGCAGTCACAGGGGGCCAGAGCAGCCCCAGCATTTT. Translated: CASSHRGPEQPQHF.

The chain uses TRBV7-8 and TRBJ2-1; possibly TRBD1 for D (5 bases). CDR3 length: 13 amino acids. V lost 0 bases to trimming and J lost 7 bases, with 7 bases between them. Per germline, CDR1 SGHVS and CDR2 FQNEAQ. The CDR3: CASSLAGRNEQFF. The CDR3 nucleotides are TGTGCCAGCAGCTTAGCGGGGCGAAATGAGCAGTTCTTC.

The rearrangement links TRBV29-1 to TRBJ2-7, with no clear D. This CDR3 comprises 12 residues. CDR1 SQVTM and CDR2 ANQGSEA come from the germline V gene. Trimming pared 4 bases from V and 4 bases from J, leaving 11 bases between. The CDR3 loop is CSVGFTEYEQYF. The DNA for the CDR3 is TGCAGCGTTGGATTCACAGAGTACGAGCAGTACTTC.

The chain employs TRBV19 and TRBJ1-5, with D maybe TRBD1 (5 bases). This CDR3 region has 15 residues. V was pared by 5 bases and J by 2 bases, with 13 bases between. Germline V gives CDR1 LNHDA, CDR2 SQIVND (reference sequence). The CDR3 here is CASSATAGGNQPQHF. The CDR3 region has the DNA TGTGCCAGTAGTGCGACGGCGGGGGGCAATCAGCCCCAGCATTTT.

The chain recombines TRBV19 with TRBJ2-7; perhaps TRBD2 as D (6 bases). Trimming shortened V by 1 base and J by 2 bases, and 9 bases separated the two germline ends. Per the germline V gene, CDR1 is LNHDA and CDR2 is SQIVND (reference sequence). The CDR3 is made up of 14 amino acids. For the CDR3, the DNA is TGTGCCAGTAGTATAGGCGGGATGACCTACGAGCAGTACTTC. Its translation: CASSIGGMTYEQYF.

On this clone: Different DNA sequences within this sample yield the same CDR3. The chain has TRBV4-1 and TRBJ2-1; 8 nucleotides agree with TRBD2. The V gene end was trimmed by 1 base and the J gene end by 2 bases; junction bases not matched to a gene: 1. The CDR3 contains 15 residues. The germline V gene has CDR1 MGHRA and CDR2 YSYEKL. The CDR3, as DNA: TGCGCCAGCAGCCAAGTAGCGGGAACCTACAATGAGCAGTTCTTC. Translated: CASSQVAGTYNEQFF.

This chain links TRBV15 with TRBJ2-5, with D possibly matching TRBD2 (6 bases). Trimming removed 8 bases at V and 5 bases at J, with 15 bases between. Germline CDR1 is LNHNV and CDR2 is YYDKDF (reference sequence). The CDR3 totals 13 residues. The CDR3 region is CATRAAGRETQYF. CDR3 coding DNA: TGTGCCACCCGCGCGGCAGGGAGGGAGACCCAGTACTTC.

This rearrangement joins TRBV4-1 to TRBJ1-2, with D maybe TRBD1 (5 bases). V gave up 2 bases and J gave up 2 bases, with 15 bases separating them. CDR1 and CDR2 (germline): MGHRA, YSYEKL. The CDR3 totals 16 residues. CDR3 loop: CASSQNRQTSNYGYTF. The CDR3 nucleotides read TGCGCCAGCAGCCAAAACAGGCAGACCTCGAACTATGGCTACACCTTC.

This chain uses TRBV11-2 with TRBJ2-1; D might be TRBD2 (6 bases). There are 16 residues in the CDR3. V lost 4 bases and J 0 bases, leaving 13 bases between the germline ends. In germline, CDR1 is SGHAT, CDR2 FQNNGV. This CDR3 is CASSSRRESSYNEQFF. CDR3 nucleotide sequence: TGTGCCAGCAGCTCCCGTCGGGAGAGCTCCTACAATGAGCAGTTCTTC. The full variable domain, rest sourced from reference TRBV11-2 and TRBJ2-1, is EAGVAQSPRYKIIEKRQSVAFWCNPISGHATLYWYQQILGQGPKLLIQFQNNGVVDDSQLPKDRFSAERLKGVDSTLKIQPAKLEDSAVYLCASSSRRESSYNEQFFGPGTRLTVL.

The rearrangement links TRBV6-6 to TRBJ1-5; D remains ambiguous. CDR1 is MNHNY, CDR2 SVGAGI, per germline (reference sequence). This CDR3 has 14 amino acids. The V end lost 6 bases, the J end lost 3 bases, and 12 bases lay between the germline ends. CDR3 nucleotides: TGTGCCAGCAGCGTTCTACAGCCCAATCAGCCCCAGCATTTT. It codes for CASSVLQPNQPQHF.

The J gene is TRBJ1-1, the V gene TRBV6-2 or TRBV6-3; D gene unclear. V was pared by 0 bases and J by 0 bases, with 11 bases between. From germline, CDR1 is MNHEY and CDR2 SVGEGT. The CDR3 covers 16 residues. CDR3 protein: CASSYSREDLNTEAFF. The CDR3, as DNA: TGTGCCAGCAGTTACTCGAGGGAGGACCTGAACACTGAAGCTTTCTTT.

The CDR3 region is CASRSTSTDTQYF. The CDR3 DNA is TGTGCCAGCAGATCAACTAGCACAGATACGCAGTATTTT. The V gene is TRBV27, the J gene TRBJ2-3; no definite D call. The CDR3 contains 13 residues. Trimming took off 6 bases at V and 0 bases at J, with 7 bases between the two ends. Germline CDR1 is MNHEY and CDR2 is SMNVEV (reference sequence).

CDR3 nucleotides: TGTGCCAGTAGTATTCAGGGGCTAAGTTCACCCCTCCACTTT. Translating it yields CASSIQGLSSPLHF. The chain uses TRBV19 and TRBJ1-6; possibly TRBD1 for D (6 bases). This CDR3 has 14 residues. V lost 3 bases and J 9 bases, leaving 12 bases between the germline ends. CDR1 is LNHDA, CDR2 SQIVND, per germline (reference sequence).

The rearrangement uses TRBV4-1 and TRBJ1-5; weak D call: TRBD1 (5 bases). Looked up from germline, CDR1 is MGHRA and CDR2 is YSYEKL. Trimming stripped 0 bases from V and 8 bases from J, with 11 bases between. The CDR3 has 14 residues. The CDR3 nucleotides read TGCGCCAGCAGCCAAGATGCGCAGGGTGAGCCCCAGCATTTT. Translation: CASSQDAQGEPQHF.

The rearrangement uses TRBV25-1 and TRBJ2-7, with D unclear. V was clipped by 5 bases and J by 3 bases, with 11 bases between them. Per germline, CDR1 MGHDK and CDR2 SYGVNS. The length of the CDR3 is 13 residues. CDR3 nucleotide sequence: TGTGCCAGCAGTTCCCCAGGTCTCTACGAGCAGTACTTC. It codes for CASSSPGLYEQYF.

This sequence joins TRBV6-6 and TRBJ2-2, with 8 bases identical to TRBD2. CDR3 length equals 14 residues. V gave up 8 bases and J gave up 5 bases; unmatched junction bases: 7. The germline gives CDR1 MNHNY, CDR2 SVGAGI (reference sequence). The CDR3 sequence: CASGGTSGTGELFF. CDR3 DNA: TGTGCCAGCGGCGGGACTAGTGGAACCGGGGAGCTGTTTTTT.